Detailed here is one T cell receptor beta chain. Its cognate antigen has yet to be identified. Base qualities are not at hand, and no much larger clone is one base apart. In the paper's terms, the time point label means: baseline before first vaccination. Vaccinee samples were obtained from the UK trials COV001 and COV002, which included a single-blind randomized controlled phase 2/3 trial of AZD1222 (ChAdOx1 nCoV-19) in healthy adults. For TCRbeta chain sequencing, PBMC samples were collected from trial participants at day 0 and at day 28 after the second dose. The CDR3 regions of human TCRbeta chains were subjected to immunosequencing. In the source study's methods: TCRs in the repertoires were matched against a reference library of SARS-CoV-2-specific TCRs that had been generated with the MIRA antigen-specificity platform. Breadth was defined as the fraction of unique TCRs that were SARS-CoV-2-associated. Depth was defined as the fraction of total T cells that were SARS-CoV-2-associated. Using the MIRA data, every spike-specific TCR was mapped to the spike region that the TCR reacted to and assigned to either a CD4 or a CD8 class. Log10-transformed breadth and depth values were compared by one-way ANOVA with Sidak's multiple comparisons tests. TCRdb stores this immuneACCESS table with in-frame sequences only. Part of the clones is absent; in the studies checked, under half of the shortfall reflects unresolved V genes, and no reason is known for the rest. V and J calls and clone size are those listed in that table; D and trimming were worked out from the DNA. The table for this sample lists around 140,000 clones; roughly 90% of them were counted only once. 2.5% to 3.5% of the sample rests with the top ten.

This entry comes from a study of T cell responses to AZD1222 COVID-19 vaccine (dated by TCRdb to the early 2020s). Context from the whole study: AZD1222 recipients whose second dose came at about 4 weeks and those whose second dose came at about 12 weeks were combined into one group, since spike-specific TCR depth and breadth did not differ between the two schedules. A total of over 230 trial participants underwent TCR sequencing, of whom some 210 received two doses of AZD1222 and around 26 received two doses of the MenACWY control vaccine. Trial participants were enrolled into age subgroups of 18-55, 56-69 and 70-plus years, which contained about 150, 27 and 61 TCR-sequenced participants, respectively. Broad study findings and their caveats: The 56-69-year group was small, and its depth increase did not reach significance, likely because of low power. After two AZD1222 doses, both the breadth and the depth of spike-specific TCRs were significantly higher than at day 0 and than in MenACWY recipients. No day 14 peak-response samples were available, so repertoires were characterized only after the peak T cell response. Participants were mostly white British, with more females than males. The authors suggested clonal diversity may have been underestimated. Epitopes outside the regions mutated in the B.1.351 and B.1.1.7 variants were reportedly recognized by nearly half of the unique spike-specific TCRs. Conclusions about previously exposed vaccinees are limited, since just five to seven AZD1222 recipients were seropositive for SARS-CoV-2 at baseline. CD4 TCRs associated with the vaccine covered the entire spike protein, and the dominant responses were in regions 160-218 and 743-854.

Based on the germline V gene, the CDR1 and CDR2 sequences are LGHNA and YSLEER. V gives up 0 bases and J gives up 5 bases, and the segment between their germline ends measures 13 bases. From its cysteine to its phenylalanine, the CDR3 spans 16 amino acids. Just the 48-base CDR3 DNA is kept, in frame starting at base 1. This sequence originates from an adult in good health. Sequenced material: peripheral blood, taken on day 0 of AZD1222 vaccination. Recombination linked TRBV4-3 to TRBJ2-2, with the D gene not clear enough to name. The CDR3 amino acid sequence is: CASSQDRTALTGELFF. The DNA sequence is as follows: TGCGCCAGCAGCCAAGACCGTACAGCCCTTACCGGGGAGCTGTTTTTT.